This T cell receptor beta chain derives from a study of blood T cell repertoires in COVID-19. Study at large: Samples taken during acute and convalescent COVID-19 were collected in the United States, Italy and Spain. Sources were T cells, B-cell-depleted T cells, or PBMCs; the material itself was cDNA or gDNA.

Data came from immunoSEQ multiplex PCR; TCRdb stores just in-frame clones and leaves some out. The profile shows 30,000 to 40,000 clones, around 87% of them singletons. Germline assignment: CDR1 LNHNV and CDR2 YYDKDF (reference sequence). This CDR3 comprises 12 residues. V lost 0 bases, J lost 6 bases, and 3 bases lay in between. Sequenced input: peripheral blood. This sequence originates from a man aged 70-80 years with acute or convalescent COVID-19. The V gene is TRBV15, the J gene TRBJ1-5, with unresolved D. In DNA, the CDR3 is TGTGCCACCAGCAGAGATCGTCAGCCCCAGCATTTT. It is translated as CATSRDRQPQHF.